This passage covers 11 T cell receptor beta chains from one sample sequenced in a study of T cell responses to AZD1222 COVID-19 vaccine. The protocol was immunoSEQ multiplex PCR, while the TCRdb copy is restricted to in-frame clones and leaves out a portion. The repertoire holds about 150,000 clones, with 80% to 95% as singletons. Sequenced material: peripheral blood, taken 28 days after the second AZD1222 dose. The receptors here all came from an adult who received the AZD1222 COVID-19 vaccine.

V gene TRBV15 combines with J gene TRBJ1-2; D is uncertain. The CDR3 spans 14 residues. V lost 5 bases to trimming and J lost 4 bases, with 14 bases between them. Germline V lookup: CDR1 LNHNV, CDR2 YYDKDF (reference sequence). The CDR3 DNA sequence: TGTGCCACCAGCCCGGGAATCCTCTTCTATGGCTACACCTTC. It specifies CATSPGILFYGYTF.

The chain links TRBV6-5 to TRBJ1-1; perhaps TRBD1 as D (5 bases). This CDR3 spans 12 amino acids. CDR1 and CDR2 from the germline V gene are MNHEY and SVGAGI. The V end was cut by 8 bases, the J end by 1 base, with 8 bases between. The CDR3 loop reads CASHTGNTEAFF. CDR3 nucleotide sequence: TGTGCCAGCCACACAGGGAACACTGAAGCTTTCTTT.

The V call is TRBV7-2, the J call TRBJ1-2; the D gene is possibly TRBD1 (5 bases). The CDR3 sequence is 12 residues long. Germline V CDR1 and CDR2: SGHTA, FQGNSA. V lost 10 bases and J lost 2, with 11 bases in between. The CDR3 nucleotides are TGTGCCACCCTTCGGGGCAACTATGGCTACACCTTC. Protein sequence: CATLRGNYGYTF.

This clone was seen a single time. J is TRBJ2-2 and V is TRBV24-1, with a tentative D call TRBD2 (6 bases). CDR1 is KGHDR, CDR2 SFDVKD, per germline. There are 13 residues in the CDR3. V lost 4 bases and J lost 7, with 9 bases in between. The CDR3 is CATSERGGGELFF. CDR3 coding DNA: TGTGCCACCAGTGAAAGGGGAGGCGGGGAGCTGTTTTTT.

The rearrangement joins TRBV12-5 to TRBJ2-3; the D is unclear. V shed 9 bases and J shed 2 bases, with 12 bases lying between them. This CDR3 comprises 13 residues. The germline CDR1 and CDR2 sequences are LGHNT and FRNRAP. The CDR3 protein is CASATLPTDTQYF. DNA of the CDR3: TGTGCTAGCGCCACCCTGCCCACAGATACGCAGTATTTT. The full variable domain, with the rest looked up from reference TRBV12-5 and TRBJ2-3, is DARVTQTPRHKVTEMGQEVTMRCQPILGHNTVFWYRQTMMQGLELLAYFRNRAPLDDSGMPKDRFSAEMPDATLATLKIQPSEPRDSAVYFCASATLPTDTQYFGPGTRLTVL.

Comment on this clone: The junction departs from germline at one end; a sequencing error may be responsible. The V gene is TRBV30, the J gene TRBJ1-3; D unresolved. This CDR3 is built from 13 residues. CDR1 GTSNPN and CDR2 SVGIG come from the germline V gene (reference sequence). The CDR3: CAWSSQTGNTIYF. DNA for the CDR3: TGTGCCTGGAGTTCCCAGACTGGGAACACCATATATTTT.

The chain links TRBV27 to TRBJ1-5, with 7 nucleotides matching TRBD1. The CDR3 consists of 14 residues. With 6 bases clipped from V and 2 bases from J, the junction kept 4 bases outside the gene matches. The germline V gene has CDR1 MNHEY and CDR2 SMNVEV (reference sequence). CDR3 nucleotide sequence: TGTGCCAGCAGACCCGGGACAGGCAATCAGCCCCAGCATTTT. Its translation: CASRPGTGNQPQHF.

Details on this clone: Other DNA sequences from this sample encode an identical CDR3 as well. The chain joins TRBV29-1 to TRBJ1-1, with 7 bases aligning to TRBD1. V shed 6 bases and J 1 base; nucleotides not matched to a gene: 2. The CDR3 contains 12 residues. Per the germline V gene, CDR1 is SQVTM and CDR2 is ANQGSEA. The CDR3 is CSVRQGNTEAFF. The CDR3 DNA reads TGCAGCGTGAGACAGGGGAACACTGAAGCTTTCTTT. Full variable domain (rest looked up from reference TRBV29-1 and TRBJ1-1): SAVISQKPSRDICQRGTSLTIQCQVDSQVTMMFWYRQQPGQSLTLIATANQGSEATYESGFVIDKFPISRPNLTFSTLTVSNMSPEDSSIYLCSVRQGNTEAFFGQGTRLTVV.

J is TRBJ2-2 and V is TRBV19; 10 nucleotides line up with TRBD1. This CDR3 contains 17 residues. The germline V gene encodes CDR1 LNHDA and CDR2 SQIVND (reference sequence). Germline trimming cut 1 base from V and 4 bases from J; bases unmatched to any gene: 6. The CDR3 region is CASSIGGTGVATGELFF. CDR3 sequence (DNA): TGTGCCAGTAGTATAGGGGGGACAGGGGTAGCCACCGGGGAGCTGTTTTTT.

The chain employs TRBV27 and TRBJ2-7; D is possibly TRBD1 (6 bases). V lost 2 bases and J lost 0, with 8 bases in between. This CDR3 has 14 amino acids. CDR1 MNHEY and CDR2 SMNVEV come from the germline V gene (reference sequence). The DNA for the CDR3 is TGTGCCAGCAGTTTAGGACAGAGCTCCTACGAGCAGTACTTC. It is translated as CASSLGQSSYEQYF.

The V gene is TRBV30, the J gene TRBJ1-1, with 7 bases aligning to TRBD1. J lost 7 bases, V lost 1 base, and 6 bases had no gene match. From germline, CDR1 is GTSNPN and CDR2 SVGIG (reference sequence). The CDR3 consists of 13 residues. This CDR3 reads CAWSAPGGFEAFF. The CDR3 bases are TGTGCCTGGAGTGCCCCAGGGGGATTTGAAGCTTTCTTT.